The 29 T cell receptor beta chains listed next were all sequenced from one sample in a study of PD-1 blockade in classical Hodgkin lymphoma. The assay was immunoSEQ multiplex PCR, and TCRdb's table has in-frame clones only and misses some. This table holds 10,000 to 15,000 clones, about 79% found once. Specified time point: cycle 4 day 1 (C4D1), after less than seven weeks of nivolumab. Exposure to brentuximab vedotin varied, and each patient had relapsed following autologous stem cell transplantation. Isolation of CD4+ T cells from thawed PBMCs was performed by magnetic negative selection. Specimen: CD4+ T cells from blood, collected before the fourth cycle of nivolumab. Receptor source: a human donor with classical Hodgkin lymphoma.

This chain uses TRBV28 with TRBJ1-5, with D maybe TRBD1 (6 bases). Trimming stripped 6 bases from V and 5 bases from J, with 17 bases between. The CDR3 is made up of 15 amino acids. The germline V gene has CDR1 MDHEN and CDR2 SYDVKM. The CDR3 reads CASSHKGVRYQPQHF. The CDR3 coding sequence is TGTGCCAGCAGCCATAAGGGGGTAAGGTATCAGCCCCAGCATTTT.

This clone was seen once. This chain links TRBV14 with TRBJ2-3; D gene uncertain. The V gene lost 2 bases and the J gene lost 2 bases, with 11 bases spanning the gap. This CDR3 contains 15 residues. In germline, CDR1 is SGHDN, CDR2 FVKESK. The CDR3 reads CASSQLRADTDTQYF. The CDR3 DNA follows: TGTGCCAGCAGCCAACTTAGGGCAGACACAGATACGCAGTATTTT.

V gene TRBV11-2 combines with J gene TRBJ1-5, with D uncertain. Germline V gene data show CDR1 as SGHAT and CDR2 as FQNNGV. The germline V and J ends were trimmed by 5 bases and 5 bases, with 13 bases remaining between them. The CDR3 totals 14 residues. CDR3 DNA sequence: TGTGCCAGCAGCCAAAGCTGGGAAGATCAGCCCCAGCATTTT. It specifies CASSQSWEDQPQHF.

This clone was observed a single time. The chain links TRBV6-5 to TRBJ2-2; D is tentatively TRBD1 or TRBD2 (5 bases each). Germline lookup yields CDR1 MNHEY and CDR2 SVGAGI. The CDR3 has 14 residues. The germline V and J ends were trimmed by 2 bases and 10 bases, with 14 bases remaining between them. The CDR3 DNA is TGTGCCAGCAGTTACGGGGGATGGGGAAAGGAGCTGTTTTTT. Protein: CASSYGGWGKELFF.

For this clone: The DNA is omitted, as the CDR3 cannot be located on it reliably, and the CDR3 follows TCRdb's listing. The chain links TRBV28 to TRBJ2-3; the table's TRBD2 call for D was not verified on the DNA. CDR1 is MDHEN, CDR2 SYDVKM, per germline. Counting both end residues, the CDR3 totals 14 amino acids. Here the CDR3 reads CASSTSGRGDTQYF.

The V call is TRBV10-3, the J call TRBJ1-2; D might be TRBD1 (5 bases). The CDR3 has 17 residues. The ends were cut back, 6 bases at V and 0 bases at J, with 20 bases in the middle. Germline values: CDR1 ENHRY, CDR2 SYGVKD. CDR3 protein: CAISADVRAGSNYGYTF. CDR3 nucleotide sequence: TGTGCCATCAGCGCGGATGTACGGGCAGGGTCTAACTATGGCTACACCTTC.

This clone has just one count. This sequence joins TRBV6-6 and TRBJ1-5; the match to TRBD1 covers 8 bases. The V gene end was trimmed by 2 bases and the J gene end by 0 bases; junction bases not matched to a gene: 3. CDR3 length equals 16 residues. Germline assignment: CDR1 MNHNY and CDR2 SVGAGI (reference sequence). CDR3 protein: CASSYPDRDSNQPQHF. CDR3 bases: TGTGCCAGCAGTTACCCGGACAGGGATAGCAATCAGCCCCAGCATTTT.

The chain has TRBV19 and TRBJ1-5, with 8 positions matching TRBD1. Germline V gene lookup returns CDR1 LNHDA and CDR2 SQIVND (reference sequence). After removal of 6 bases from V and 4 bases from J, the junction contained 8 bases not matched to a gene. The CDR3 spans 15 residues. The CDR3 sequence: CASRVQGGGNQPQHF. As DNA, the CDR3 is TGTGCCAGTAGGGTACAGGGGGGGGGAAATCAGCCCCAGCATTTT.

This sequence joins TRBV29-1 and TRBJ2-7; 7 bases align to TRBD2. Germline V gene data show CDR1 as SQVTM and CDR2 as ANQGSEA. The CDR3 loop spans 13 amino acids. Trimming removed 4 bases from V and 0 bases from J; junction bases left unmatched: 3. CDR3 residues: CSVASGLSYEQYF. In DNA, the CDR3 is TGCAGCGTTGCTAGCGGACTCTCCTACGAGCAGTACTTC.

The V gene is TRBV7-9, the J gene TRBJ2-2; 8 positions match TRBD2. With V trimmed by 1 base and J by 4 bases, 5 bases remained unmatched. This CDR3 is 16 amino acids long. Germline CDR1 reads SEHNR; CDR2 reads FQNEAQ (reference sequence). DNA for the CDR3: TGTGCCAGCAGCTTAGGGGCGGGAGGTCGCACCGGGGAGCTGTTTTTT. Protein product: CASSLGAGGRTGELFF.

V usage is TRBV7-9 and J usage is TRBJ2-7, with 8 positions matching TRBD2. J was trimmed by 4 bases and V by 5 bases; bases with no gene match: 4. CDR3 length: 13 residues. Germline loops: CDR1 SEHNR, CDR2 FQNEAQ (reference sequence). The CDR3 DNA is TGTGCCAGCAGCCCCGGGGGGGTGTACGAGCAGTACTTC. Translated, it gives CASSPGGVYEQYF.

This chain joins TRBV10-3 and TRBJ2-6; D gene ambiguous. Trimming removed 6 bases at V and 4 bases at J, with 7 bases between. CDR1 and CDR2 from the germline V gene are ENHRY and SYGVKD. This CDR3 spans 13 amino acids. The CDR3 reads CAIRGVGANVLTF. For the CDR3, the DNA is TGTGCCATCAGGGGTGTGGGGGCCAACGTCCTGACTTTC.

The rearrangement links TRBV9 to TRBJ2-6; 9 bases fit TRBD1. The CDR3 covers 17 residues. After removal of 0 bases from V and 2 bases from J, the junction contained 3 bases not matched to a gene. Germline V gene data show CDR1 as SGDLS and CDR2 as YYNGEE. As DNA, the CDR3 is TGTGCCAGCAGCGTAGGGACAGGGGCCGCTGGGGCCAACGTCCTGACTTTC. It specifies CASSVGTGAAGANVLTF.

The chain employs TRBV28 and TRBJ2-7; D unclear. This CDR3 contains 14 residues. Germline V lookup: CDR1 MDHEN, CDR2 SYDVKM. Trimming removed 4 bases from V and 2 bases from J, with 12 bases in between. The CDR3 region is CASSSISTTYEQYF. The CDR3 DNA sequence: TGTGCCAGCAGTTCGATCTCAACTACCTACGAGCAGTACTTC.

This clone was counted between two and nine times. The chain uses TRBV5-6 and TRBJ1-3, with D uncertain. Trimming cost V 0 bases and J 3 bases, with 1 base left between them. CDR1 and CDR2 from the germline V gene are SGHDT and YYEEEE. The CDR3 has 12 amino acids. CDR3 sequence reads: CASSLVGNTIYF. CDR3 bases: TGTGCCAGCAGCTTGGTTGGAAACACCATATATTTT.

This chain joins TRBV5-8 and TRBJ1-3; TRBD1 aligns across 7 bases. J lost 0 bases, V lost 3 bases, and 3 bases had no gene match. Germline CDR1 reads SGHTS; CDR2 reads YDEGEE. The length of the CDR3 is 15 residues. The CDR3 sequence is CASSWDRYSGNTIYF. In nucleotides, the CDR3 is TGTGCCAGCAGCTGGGACAGATACTCTGGAAACACCATATATTTT.

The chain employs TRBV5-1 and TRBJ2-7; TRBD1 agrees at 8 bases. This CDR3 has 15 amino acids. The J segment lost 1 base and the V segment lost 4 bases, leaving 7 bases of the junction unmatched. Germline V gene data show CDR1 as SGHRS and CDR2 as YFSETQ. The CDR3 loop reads CASSPGTGLSYEQYF. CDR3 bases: TGCGCCAGCAGCCCCGGGACAGGATTATCCTACGAGCAGTACTTC.

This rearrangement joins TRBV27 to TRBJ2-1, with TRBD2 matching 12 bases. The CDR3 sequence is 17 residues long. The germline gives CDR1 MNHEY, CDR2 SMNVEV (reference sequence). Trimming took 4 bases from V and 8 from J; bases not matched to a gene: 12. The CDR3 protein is CASSWRLAGATTYEQFF. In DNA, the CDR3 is TGTGCCAGCAGTTGGAGACTAGCGGGAGCCACTACCTATGAGCAGTTCTTC.

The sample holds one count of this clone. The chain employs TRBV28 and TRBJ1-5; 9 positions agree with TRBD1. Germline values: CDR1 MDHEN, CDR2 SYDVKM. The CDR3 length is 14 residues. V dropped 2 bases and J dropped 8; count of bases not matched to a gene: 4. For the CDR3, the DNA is TGTGCCAGCAGTTTAGGGACAGGGTTCGAGCCCCAGCATTTT. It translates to CASSLGTGFEPQHF.

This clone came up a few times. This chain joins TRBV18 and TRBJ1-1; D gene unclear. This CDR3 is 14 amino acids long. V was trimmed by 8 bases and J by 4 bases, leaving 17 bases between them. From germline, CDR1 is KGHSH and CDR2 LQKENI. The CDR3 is CASAPLVSSTEAFF. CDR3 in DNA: TGTGCCAGCGCCCCTCTTGTCTCGTCCACTGAAGCTTTCTTT.

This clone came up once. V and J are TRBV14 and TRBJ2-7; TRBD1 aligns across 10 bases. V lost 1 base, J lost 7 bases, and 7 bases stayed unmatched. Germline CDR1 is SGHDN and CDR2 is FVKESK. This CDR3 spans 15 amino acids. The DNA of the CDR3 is TGTGCCAGCAGCCAAGTGGGACAGGGGATCCGGGAGCAGTACTTC. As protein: CASSQVGQGIREQYF.

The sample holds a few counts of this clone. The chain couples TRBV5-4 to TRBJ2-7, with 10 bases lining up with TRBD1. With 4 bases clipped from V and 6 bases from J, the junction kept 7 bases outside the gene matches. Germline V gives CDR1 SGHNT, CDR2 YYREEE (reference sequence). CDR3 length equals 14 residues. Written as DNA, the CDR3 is TGTGCCAGCAGCCTTACGGGACAGGGGAGCGAGCAGTACTTC. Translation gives CASSLTGQGSEQYF.

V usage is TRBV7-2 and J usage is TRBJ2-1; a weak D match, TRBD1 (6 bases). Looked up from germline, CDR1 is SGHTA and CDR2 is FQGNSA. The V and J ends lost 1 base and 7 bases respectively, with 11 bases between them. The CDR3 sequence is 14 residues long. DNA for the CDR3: TGTGCCAGCAGCTTAGACAGGGACGATAATGAGCAGTTCTTC. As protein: CASSLDRDDNEQFF.

This CDR3 is CASSMGGKVGNQPQHF. The CDR3 nucleotides read TGTGCCAGTAGTATGGGGGGGAAAGTTGGCAATCAGCCCCAGCATTTT. V gene TRBV19 combines with J gene TRBJ1-5, with D perhaps matching TRBD1 (5 bases). Between the trimmed V and J ends, which lost 3 bases and 2 bases, there was a span of 14 bases. The CDR3 sequence is 16 residues long. CDR1 and CDR2 from the germline V gene are LNHDA and SQIVND (reference sequence). Based on the CDR3 plus reference TRBV19 and TRBJ1-5, the full variable domain is DGGITQSPKYLFRKEGQNVTLSCEQNLNHDAMYWYRQDPGQGLRLIYYSQIVNDFQKGDIAEGYSVSREKKESFPLTVTSAQKNPTAFYLCASSMGGKVGNQPQHFGDGTRLSIL.

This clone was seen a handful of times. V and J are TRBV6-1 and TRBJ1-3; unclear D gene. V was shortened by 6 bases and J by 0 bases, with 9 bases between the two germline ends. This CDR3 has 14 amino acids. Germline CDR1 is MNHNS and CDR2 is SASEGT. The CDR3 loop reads CASSPMVSGNTIYF. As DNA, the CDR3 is TGTGCCAGCAGCCCGATGGTCTCTGGAAACACCATATATTTT.

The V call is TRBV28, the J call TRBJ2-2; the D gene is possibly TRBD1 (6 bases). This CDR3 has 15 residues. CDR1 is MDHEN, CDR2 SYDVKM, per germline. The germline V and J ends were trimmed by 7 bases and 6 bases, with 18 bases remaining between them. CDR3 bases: TGTGCCAGCAAATCAACAGGGAATGGGGCCGGGGAGCTGTTTTTT. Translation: CASKSTGNGAGELFF.

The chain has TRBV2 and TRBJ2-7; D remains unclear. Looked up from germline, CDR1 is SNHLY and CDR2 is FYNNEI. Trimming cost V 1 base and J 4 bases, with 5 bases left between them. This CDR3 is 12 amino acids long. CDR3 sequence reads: CASSEEGYEQYF. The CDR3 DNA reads TGTGCCAGCAGTGAAGAGGGTTACGAGCAGTACTTC.

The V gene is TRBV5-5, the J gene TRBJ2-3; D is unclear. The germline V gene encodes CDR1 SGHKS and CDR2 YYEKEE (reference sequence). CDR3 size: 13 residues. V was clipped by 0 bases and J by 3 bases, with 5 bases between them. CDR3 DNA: TGTGCCAGCAGCTTGGTAGGGACAGATACGCAGTATTTT. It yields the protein CASSLVGTDTQYF.

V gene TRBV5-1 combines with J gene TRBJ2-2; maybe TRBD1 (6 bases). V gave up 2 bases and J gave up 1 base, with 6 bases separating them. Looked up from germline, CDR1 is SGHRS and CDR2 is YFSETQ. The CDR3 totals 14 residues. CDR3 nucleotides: TGCGCCAGCAGCTTACAGGGGAACACCGGGGAGCTGTTTTTT. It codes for CASSLQGNTGELFF.